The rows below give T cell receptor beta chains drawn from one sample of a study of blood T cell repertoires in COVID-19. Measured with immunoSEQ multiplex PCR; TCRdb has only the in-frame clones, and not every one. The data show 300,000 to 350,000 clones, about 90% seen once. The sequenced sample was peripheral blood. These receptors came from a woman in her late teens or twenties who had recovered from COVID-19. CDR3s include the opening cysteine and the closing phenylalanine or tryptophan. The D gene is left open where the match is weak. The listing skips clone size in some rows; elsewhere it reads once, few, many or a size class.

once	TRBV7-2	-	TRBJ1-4	CASSLWGVTNEKLFF	TGTGCCAGCAGCTTATGGGGGGTTACTAATGAAAAACTGTTTTTT
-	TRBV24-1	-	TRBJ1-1	CATSDPGRGGTTEAFF	TGTGCCACCAGTGACCCGGGACGAGGAGGGACCACTGAAGCTTTCTTT
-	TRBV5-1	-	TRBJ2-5	CASSLAETQYF	TGCGCCAGCAGCTTGGCGGAGACCCAGTACTTC
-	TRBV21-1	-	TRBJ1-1	CASGQVNTEAFF	TGTGCCAGTGGACAGGTGAACACTGAAGCTTTCTTT
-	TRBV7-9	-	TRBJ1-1	CASSSGTLNTEAFF	TGTGCCAGCAGCTCCGGGACACTGAACACTGAAGCTTTCTTT
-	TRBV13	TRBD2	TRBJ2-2	CASSLGGRATSITGELFF	TGTGCCAGCAGCTTAGGCGGGAGGGCGACTAGTATCACCGGGGAGCTGTTTTTT
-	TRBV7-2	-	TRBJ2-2	CASSFDKTGELFF	TGTGCCAGCAGCTTTGACAAGACCGGGGAGCTGTTTTTT
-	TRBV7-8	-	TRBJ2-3	CASSRYVPTSTDTQYF	TGTGCCAGCAGCCGTTACGTGCCTACTAGCACAGATACGCAGTATTTT
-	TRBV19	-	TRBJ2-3	CASSSMTDTQYF	TGTGCCAGTAGTTCAATGACAGATACGCAGTATTTT
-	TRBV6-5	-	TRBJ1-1	CASSYLGASEAFF	TGTGCCAGCAGTTACTTAGGGGCCAGTGAAGCTTTCTTT
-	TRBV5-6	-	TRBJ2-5	CASSLRGEETQYF	TGTGCCAGCAGCTTGCGGGGAGAAGAGACCCAGTACTTC
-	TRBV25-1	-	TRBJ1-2	CASSEFAGYGYTF	TGTGCCAGCAGTGAATTTGCAGGCTATGGCTACACCTTC
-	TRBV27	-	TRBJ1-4	CASSLRGARNEKLFF	TGTGCCAGCAGTCTCAGGGGAGCTAGGAATGAAAAACTGTTTTTT
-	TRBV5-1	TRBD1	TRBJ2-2	CASSPGTGNTGELFF	TGCGCCAGCAGCCCTGGGACAGGGAACACCGGGGAGCTGTTTTTT
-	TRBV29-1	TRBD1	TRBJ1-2	CSVQGVRYGYTF	TGCAGCGTACAGGGGGTGAGGTATGGCTACACCTTC
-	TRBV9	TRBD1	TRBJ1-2	CASSPRDSVSYGYTF	TGTGCCAGCAGCCCTCGGGACAGCGTCTCCTATGGCTACACCTTC
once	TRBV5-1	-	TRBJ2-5	CASSGLEQETQYF	TGCGCCAGCAGCGGTTTGGAGCAAGAGACCCAGTACTTC
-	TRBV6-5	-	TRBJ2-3	CASSYWAGSVNTQYF	TGTGCCAGCAGTTACTGGGCGGGCTCGGTGAATACGCAGTATTTT
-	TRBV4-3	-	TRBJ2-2	CASRNRVNTGELFF	TGCGCCAGCAGGAACAGGGTGAACACCGGGGAGCTGTTTTTT
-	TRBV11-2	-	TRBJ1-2	CASSLQDSYGYTF	TGTGCCAGCAGCCTGCAAGACAGCTATGGCTACACCTTC
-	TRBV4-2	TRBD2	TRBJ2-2	CASSQPGTSDNTGELFF	TGTGCCAGCAGCCAGCCCGGGACTAGCGATAACACCGGGGAGCTGTTTTTT
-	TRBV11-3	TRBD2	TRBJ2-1	CASSLSQLAGVQLEQFF	TGTGCCAGCAGCTTATCCCAACTAGCGGGAGTACAATTAGAGCAGTTCTTC
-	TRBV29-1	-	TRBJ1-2	CSVDPGGVYGYTF	TGCAGCGTTGACCCGGGGGGAGTCTATGGCTACACCTTC
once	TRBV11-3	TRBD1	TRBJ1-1	CASSSRRDREIEAFF	TGTGCCAGCAGCTCGCGCCGGGACAGGGAGATTGAAGCTTTCTTT
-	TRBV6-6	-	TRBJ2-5	CASKLRASGAQETQYF	TGTGCCAGCAAATTAAGAGCTTCCGGAGCTCAGGAGACCCAGTACTTC
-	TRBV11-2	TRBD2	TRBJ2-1	CASRASGSSYNEQFF	TGTGCCAGCCGAGCGAGCGGGAGCTCCTACAATGAGCAGTTCTTC
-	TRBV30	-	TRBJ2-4	CAWSSPILRLAKNIQYF	TGTGCCTGGAGTTCCCCTATTTTGCGGCTAGCCAAAAACATTCAGTACTTC
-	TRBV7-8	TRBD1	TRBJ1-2	CASSYGTDYGYTF	TGTGCCAGCAGCTATGGGACAGACTATGGCTACACCTTC
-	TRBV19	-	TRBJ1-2	CASSTSRLLYGYTF	TGTGCCAGTAGTACGTCCAGGCTCCTCTATGGCTACACCTTC
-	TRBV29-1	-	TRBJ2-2	CSVDNGRQADTGELFF	TGCAGCGTTGATAACGGGAGACAAGCGGACACCGGGGAGCTGTTTTTT
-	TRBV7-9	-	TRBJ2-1	CASSLVASNEQFF	TGTGCCAGCAGCTTAGTGGCAAGCAATGAGCAGTTCTTC
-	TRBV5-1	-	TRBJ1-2	CASSDPQGVNGYTF	TGCGCCAGCAGCGACCCACAGGGTGTTAATGGCTACACCTTC
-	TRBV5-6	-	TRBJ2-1	CASSLVRASREQFF	TGTGCCAGCAGCTTGGTCCGGGCTAGCCGTGAGCAGTTCTTC
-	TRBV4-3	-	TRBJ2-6	CASSQAGLFGANVLTF	TGCGCCAGCAGCCAAGCAGGGCTCTTTGGGGCCAACGTCCTGACTTTC
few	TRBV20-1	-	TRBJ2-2	CSASDEGAGELFF	TGCAGTGCTAGTGACGAAGGGGCCGGGGAGCTGTTTTTT
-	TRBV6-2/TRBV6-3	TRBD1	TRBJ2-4	CASSYSPGTGGAEAKNIQYF	TGTGCCAGCAGTTACAGCCCCGGGACAGGGGGCGCGGAGGCCAAAAACATTCAGTACTTC
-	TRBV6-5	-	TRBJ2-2	CASSLFSTGELFF	TGTGCCAGCAGCCTTTTTTCCACCGGGGAGCTGTTTTTT
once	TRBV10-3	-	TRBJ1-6	CAISDRAVDNSPLHF	TGTGCCATCAGTGACAGGGCGGTTGATAATTCACCCCTCCACTTT
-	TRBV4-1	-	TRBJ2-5	CASSQGGQTQYF	TGCGCCAGCAGCCAAGGGGGCCAGACCCAGTACTTC
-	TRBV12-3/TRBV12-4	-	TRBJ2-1	CASSLSGFGEQFF	TGTGCCAGCAGTCTGAGCGGGTTCGGTGAGCAGTTCTTC
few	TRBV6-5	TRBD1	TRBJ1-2	CASSLIGTGADGYTF	TGTGCCAGCAGCCTAATCGGGACAGGGGCTGATGGCTACACCTTC
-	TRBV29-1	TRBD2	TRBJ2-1	CSAGLDEQFF	TGCAGCGCCGGACTAGATGAGCAGTTCTTC
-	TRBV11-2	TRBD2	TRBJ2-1	CASGGSGTSNNEQFF	TGTGCCAGCGGAGGTAGCGGGACATCTAACAATGAGCAGTTCTTC
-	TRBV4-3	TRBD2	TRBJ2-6	CASSQLGRGEGANVLTF	TGCGCCAGCAGCCAACTTGGACGGGGGGAAGGGGCCAACGTCCTGACTTTC
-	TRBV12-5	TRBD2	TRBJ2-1	CASGPGAGAYNEQFF	TGTGCTAGTGGTCCGGGAGCGGGAGCTTACAATGAGCAGTTCTTC
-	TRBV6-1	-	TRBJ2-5	CASSETAGGETQYF	TGTGCCAGCAGTGAGACAGCGGGCGGGGAGACCCAGTACTTC
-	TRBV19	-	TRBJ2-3	CASSMVAGSDTQYF	TGTGCCAGTAGTATGGTGGCGGGTTCCGATACGCAGTATTTT
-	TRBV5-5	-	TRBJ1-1	CASSLPAAVNTEAFF	TGTGCCAGCAGCCTACCCGCGGCCGTGAACACTGAAGCTTTCTTT
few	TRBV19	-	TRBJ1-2	CASTQRADGRGFRFGYTF	TGTGCCAGTACGCAGCGGGCGGACGGGAGGGGTTTTCGATTTGGCTACACCTTC
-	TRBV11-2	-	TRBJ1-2	CASSQRDKNYGYTF	TGTGCCAGCAGCCAGAGGGACAAAAACTATGGCTACACCTTC
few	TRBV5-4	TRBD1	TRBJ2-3	CASSQGQGRTDTQYF	TGTGCCAGCAGCCAGGGACAGGGGAGGACAGATACGCAGTATTTT
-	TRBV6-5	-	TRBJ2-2	CASSHLAGELFF	TGTGCCAGCAGCCACCTAGCCGGGGAGCTGTTTTTT
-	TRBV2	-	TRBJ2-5	CASRIDQETQYF	TGTGCCAGCCGTATTGACCAAGAGACCCAGTACTTC
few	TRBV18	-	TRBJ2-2	CASSRGGTDTGELFF	TGTGCCAGCTCACGAGGAGGGACGGACACCGGGGAGCTGTTTTTT